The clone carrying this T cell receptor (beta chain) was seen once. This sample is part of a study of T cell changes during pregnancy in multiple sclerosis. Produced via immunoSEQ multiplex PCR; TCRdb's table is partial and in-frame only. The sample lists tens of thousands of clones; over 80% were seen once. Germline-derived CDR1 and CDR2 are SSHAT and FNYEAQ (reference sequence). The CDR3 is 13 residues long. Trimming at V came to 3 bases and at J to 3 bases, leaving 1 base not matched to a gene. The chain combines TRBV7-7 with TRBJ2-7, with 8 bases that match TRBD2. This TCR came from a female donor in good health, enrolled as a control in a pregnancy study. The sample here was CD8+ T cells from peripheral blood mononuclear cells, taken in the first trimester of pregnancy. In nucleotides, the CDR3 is TGTGCCAGCAGCTTTCGGGAGGGCTACGAGCAGTACTTC. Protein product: CASSFREGYEQYF.